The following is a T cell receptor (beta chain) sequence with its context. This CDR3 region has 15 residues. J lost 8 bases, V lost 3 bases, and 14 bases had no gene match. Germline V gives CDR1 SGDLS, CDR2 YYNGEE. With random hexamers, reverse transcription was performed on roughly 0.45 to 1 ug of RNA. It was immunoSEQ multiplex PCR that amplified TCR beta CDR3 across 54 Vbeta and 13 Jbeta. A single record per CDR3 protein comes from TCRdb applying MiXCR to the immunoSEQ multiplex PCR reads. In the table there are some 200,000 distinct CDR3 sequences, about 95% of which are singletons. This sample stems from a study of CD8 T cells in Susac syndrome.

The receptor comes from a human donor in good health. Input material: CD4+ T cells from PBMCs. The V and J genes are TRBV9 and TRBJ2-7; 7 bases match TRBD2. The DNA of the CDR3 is TGTGCCAGCAGCGGCCGTCCCGGGGGGTTGTGGAAGCAGTACTTC. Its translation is CASSGRPGGLWKQYF.